The next 30 T cell receptor beta chains were all read from a single sample in a study of control samples from healthy donors and cancer patients. Libraries were prepared by immunoSEQ multiplex PCR; TCRdb keeps only in-frame clonotypes and omits some of them. The sample carries 70,000 or so clones, about 93% recorded once. The specimen was blood. The origin of the receptors is a woman aged 40 to 50 in good health.

The chain links TRBV6-5 to TRBJ1-6; D is unclear. From germline, CDR1 is MNHEY and CDR2 SVGAGI. Trimming removed 3 bases from V and 7 bases from J, with 16 bases in between. The CDR3 is 16 amino acids. The CDR3 region has the DNA TGTGCCAGCAGTTATACGGCGGTAGGCAGAAATTCACCCCTCCACTTT. It translates to CASSYTAVGRNSPLHF.

The chain recombines TRBV27 with TRBJ1-1, with D uncertain. V was clipped by 8 bases and J by 7 bases, with 17 bases between them. This CDR3 comprises 13 residues. The V gene's germline CDR1 is MNHEY and CDR2 SMNVEV (reference sequence). The CDR3 nucleotides are TGTGCCAGCGGCAAGCCAGAGAGGGATGAAGCTTTCTTT. Protein sequence: CASGKPERDEAFF.

CDR3 in DNA: TGTGCCAGCAGATCGAGGGGCAGTGGTGGCTACACCTTC. Its translation is CASRSRGSGGYTF. J is TRBJ1-2 and V is TRBV19; D possibly corresponds to TRBD1 (5 bases). The CDR3 has 13 residues. V lost 9 bases and J lost 7, with 18 bases in between. The germline CDR1 and CDR2 sequences are LNHDA and SQIVND (reference sequence).

The chain is built from TRBV6-5 and TRBJ1-5; D unclear. Deletions cut 7 bases from V and 0 bases from J, with 13 bases between. CDR1 and CDR2 (germline): MNHEY, SVGAGI. The length of the CDR3 is 15 residues. CDR3 protein: CASNPTVNSNQPQHF. The CDR3 DNA is TGTGCCAGCAACCCCACAGTGAATAGCAATCAGCCCCAGCATTTT.

The J gene is TRBJ1-2, the V gene TRBV7-9; 8 bases line up with TRBD1. Germline trimming cut 5 bases from V and 5 bases from J; bases unmatched to any gene: 7. Per germline, CDR1 SEHNR and CDR2 FQNEAQ (reference sequence). CDR3 length: 14 amino acids. DNA for the CDR3: TGTGCCAGCAGCGCGGGGGACAGGAAGTATGGCTACACCTTC. Protein product: CASSAGDRKYGYTF.

The chain links TRBV6-4 to TRBJ2-1; 15 bases align to TRBD2. Germline V CDR1 and CDR2: MRHNA, SNTAGT. This CDR3 has 17 amino acids. Trimming removed 3 bases from V and 4 bases from J; junction bases left unmatched: 4. The CDR3 DNA follows: TGTGCCAGCAGTGAACGCGGACTAGCGGGGGGGTACAATGAGCAGTTCTTC. Translation gives CASSERGLAGGYNEQFF.

The chain has TRBV7-2 and TRBJ1-1; D remains ambiguous. The V end lost 5 bases, the J end lost 4 bases, and 14 bases lay between the germline ends. This CDR3 region has 14 residues. Germline V gene lookup returns CDR1 SGHTA and CDR2 FQGNSA. The CDR3 protein is CASSPGHGVTEAFF. The CDR3 DNA follows: TGTGCCAGCAGCCCTGGTCACGGAGTCACTGAAGCTTTCTTT. Filled out from reference TRBV7-2 and TRBJ1-1, the complete variable domain reads GAGVSQSPSNKVTEKGKDVELRCDPISGHTALYWYRQSLGQGLEFLIYFQGNSAPDKSGLPSDRFSAERTGGSVSTLTIQRTQQEDSAVYLCASSPGHGVTEAFFGQGTRLTVV.

The chain combines TRBV12-3 or TRBV12-4 with TRBJ1-1; D possibly corresponds to TRBD1 (5 bases). Between the trimmed V and J ends, which lost 6 bases and 5 bases, there was a span of 10 bases. The CDR3 sequence is 12 residues long. This chain's CDR3 is CASRPGGTEAFF. In nucleotides, the CDR3 is TGTGCCAGCAGACCCGGGGGGACTGAAGCTTTCTTT.

J is TRBJ1-4 and V is TRBV6-5; 7 bases are shared with TRBD1. Germline V gene lookup returns CDR1 MNHEY and CDR2 SVGAGI. This CDR3 is 14 amino acids long. Unmatched junction bases numbered 5, after V lost 8 bases and J lost 2 bases. The CDR3 DNA reads TGTGCCAGCCGCCAGGGGGGGACTAATGAAAAACTGTTTTTT. It codes for CASRQGGTNEKLFF.

The chain carries TRBV11-3 and TRBJ2-6; D may match TRBD1 or TRBD2 (6 bases each). CDR3 size: 17 residues. The ends were cut back, 5 bases at V and 2 bases at J, with 16 bases in the middle. The germline V gene has CDR1 SGHNT and CDR2 YENEEA. The CDR3 here is CASSGRMGGTGANVLTF. The CDR3 DNA is TGTGCCAGCAGCGGTCGTATGGGGGGCACTGGGGCCAACGTCCTGACTTTC.

V and J are TRBV5-1 and TRBJ1-2; a weak D match, TRBD1 (5 bases). CDR1 and CDR2 from the germline V gene are SGHRS and YFSETQ. V lost 0 bases to trimming and J lost 4 bases, with 16 bases between them. The CDR3 is 16 amino acids. CDR3: CASSLAFGAGSYGYTF. CDR3 nucleotide sequence: TGCGCCAGCAGCTTGGCCTTTGGGGCGGGCAGCTATGGCTACACCTTC.

This clone was picked up one time. The rearrangement uses TRBV30 and TRBJ2-2; D gene uncertain. CDR3 size: 11 residues. Germline CDR1 is GTSNPN and CDR2 is SVGIG (reference sequence). Between the trimmed V and J ends, which lost 4 bases and 6 bases, there was a span of 6 bases. This CDR3 reads CAWTVAGELFF. CDR3 nucleotides: TGTGCCTGGACCGTCGCCGGGGAGCTGTTTTTT. Full variable domain (outside the CDR3, taken from reference TRBV30 and TRBJ2-2): SQTIHQWPATLVQPVGSPLSLECTVEGTSNPNLYWYRQAAGRGLQLLFYSVGIGQISSEVPQNLSASRPQDRQFILSSKKLLLSDSGFYLCAWTVAGELFFGEGSRLTVL.

The chain carries TRBV19 and TRBJ1-5; no firm D call. Germline CDR1 reads LNHDA; CDR2 reads SQIVND (reference sequence). There are 14 residues in the CDR3. With 2 bases removed from V and 4 bases from J, the gap between germline ends came to 9 bases. The CDR3 DNA follows: TGTGCCAGTAGTATATCCGGGTATAATCAGCCCCAGCATTTT. It encodes CASSISGYNQPQHF.

The V and J genes are TRBV12-3 or TRBV12-4 and TRBJ1-5, with unresolved D. The CDR3 has 13 residues. V shed 2 bases and J shed 0 bases, with 2 bases lying between them. DNA for the CDR3: TGTGCCAGCAGTTTATCTAGCAATCAGCCCCAGCATTTT. The encoded protein is CASSLSSNQPQHF.

V gene TRBV12-3 or TRBV12-4 combines with J gene TRBJ1-1; D ambiguous. Between the trimmed V and J ends, which lost 0 bases and 4 bases, there was a span of 6 bases. The CDR3 is 13 residues long. This chain's CDR3 is CASSLATGTEAFF. Here the CDR3 DNA reads TGTGCCAGCAGTTTAGCTACCGGCACTGAAGCTTTCTTT.

V is TRBV5-1 and J is TRBJ1-6, with 7 bases that match TRBD1. CDR1 and CDR2 (germline): SGHRS, YFSETQ. Trimming cost V 4 bases and J 8 bases; bases outside gene matches: 9. The CDR3 has 15 residues. The CDR3 nucleotides read TGCGCCAGCAGCACAACCACAGGGGAGGATTCACCCCTCCACTTT. It codes for CASSTTTGEDSPLHF.

The J gene is TRBJ2-6, the V gene TRBV23-1, with 7 bases that match TRBD2. TRBV23-1 is labeled an ORF, and its function is uncertain. The trim removed 3 bases at V and 0 bases at J, leaving 11 bases unmatched. This CDR3 spans 19 amino acids. This CDR3 is CASSHPKTSHSSGANVLTF. The CDR3, as DNA: TGCGCCAGCAGTCACCCCAAGACTAGCCATTCCTCTGGGGCCAACGTCCTGACTTTC.

The chain employs TRBV6-5 and TRBJ1-3; D call uncertain. V lost 3 bases, J lost 3 bases, and 15 bases lay in between. Germline CDR1 reads MNHEY; CDR2 reads SVGAGI. This CDR3 region has 16 residues. For the CDR3, the DNA is TGTGCCAGCAGTTATTCAGAGGCCTGGTATGGAAACACCATATATTTT. This encodes CASSYSEAWYGNTIYF.

The gene calls are TRBV5-1 and TRBJ2-5; no clear D. Germline CDR1 reads SGHRS; CDR2 reads YFSETQ. CDR3 size: 15 residues. V shed 5 bases and J shed 2 bases, with 16 bases lying between them. In DNA, the CDR3 is TGCGCCAGCAGGGGTACGGGTTCGACTCAAGAGACCCAGTACTTC. It is translated as CASRGTGSTQETQYF. Based on the CDR3 plus reference TRBV5-1 and TRBJ2-5, the full variable domain is KAGVTQTPRYLIKTRGQQVTLSCSPISGHRSVSWYQQTPGQGLQFLFEYFSETQRNKGNFPGRFSGRQFSNSRSEMNVSTLELGDSALYLCASRGTGSTQETQYFGPGTRLLVL.

The J gene is TRBJ1-2, the V gene TRBV9; TRBD1 matches 7 bases. The V gene end was trimmed by 3 bases and the J gene end by 0 bases; junction bases not matched to a gene: 5. This CDR3 has 15 amino acids. CDR1 is SGDLS and CDR2 is YYNGEE in the germline V gene. The CDR3 here is CASSGTGAANYGYTF. The CDR3 DNA follows: TGTGCCAGCAGCGGAACAGGGGCCGCTAACTATGGCTACACCTTC.

The chain uses TRBV19 and TRBJ1-3; D unresolved. Trimming removed 5 bases at V and 0 bases at J, with 11 bases between. The germline gives CDR1 LNHDA, CDR2 SQIVND (reference sequence). This CDR3 comprises 15 residues. The CDR3 sequence is CASSEDPSSGNTIYF. The CDR3 DNA follows: TGTGCCAGTAGTGAGGACCCTTCCTCTGGAAACACCATATATTTT.

The V and J genes are TRBV4-2 and TRBJ2-1; D is perhaps TRBD2 (6 bases). Germline V lookup: CDR1 LGHNA, CDR2 YNFKEQ. This CDR3 has 13 amino acids. V was trimmed by 0 bases and J by 10 bases, leaving 10 bases between them. The CDR3 region is CASSQETEGEQFF. For the CDR3, the DNA is TGTGCCAGCAGCCAAGAAACGGAGGGGGAGCAGTTCTTC.

The V gene is TRBV3-1 (or the pseudogene TRBV3-2), the J gene TRBJ1-1; TRBD1 matches 7 bases. The V gene's germline CDR1 is LGHDT and CDR2 YNNKEL (reference sequence). The CDR3 covers 19 residues. With 5 bases clipped from V and 0 bases from J, the junction kept 18 bases outside the gene matches. The CDR3 loop reads CASSKYRDSQGVMNTEAFF. The DNA for the CDR3 is TGTGCCAGCAGCAAATACCGGGACAGCCAGGGTGTCATGAACACTGAAGCTTTCTTT.

The J gene is TRBJ2-1, the V gene TRBV18; TRBD2 matches 12 bases. The V gene end was trimmed by 3 bases and the J gene end by 7 bases; junction bases not matched to a gene: 4. The germline gives CDR1 KGHSH, CDR2 LQKENI. The CDR3 is made up of 15 amino acids. The CDR3, as DNA: TGTGCCAGCTCACCGCCTAGCGGGGGGGATAATGAGCAGTTCTTC. Protein: CASSPPSGGDNEQFF. Complete variable domain (other parts from reference TRBV18 and TRBJ2-1): NAGVMQNPRHLVRRRGQEARLRCSPMKGHSHVYWYRQLPEEGLKFMVYLQKENIIDESGMPKERFSAEFPKEGPSILRIQQVVRGDSAAYFCASSPPSGGDNEQFFGPGTRLTVL.

This clone was observed a handful of times. In the same sample, other DNA sequences code for this CDR3. The chain uses TRBV28 and TRBJ1-5; 8 bases agree with TRBD1. Germline V lookup: CDR1 MDHEN, CDR2 SYDVKM. The CDR3 covers 14 residues. J was trimmed by 4 bases and V by 5 bases; bases with no gene match: 4. The DNA of the CDR3 is TGTGCCAGCAGTCTCGGACAGGGAAATCAGCCCCAGCATTTT. As protein: CASSLGQGNQPQHF.

V is TRBV11-3 and J is TRBJ2-3; 8 bases map to TRBD2. The length of the CDR3 is 12 residues. V gave up 5 bases and J gave up 5 bases; unmatched junction bases: 0. From germline, CDR1 is SGHNT and CDR2 YENEEA. Written as DNA, the CDR3 is TGTGCCAGCAGCGCGGGGGGAGATACGCAGTATTTT. Translating it yields CASSAGGDTQYF.

The genes are TRBV6-4 and TRBJ1-6; D possibly corresponds to TRBD1 (6 bases). CDR1 is MRHNA, CDR2 SNTAGT, per germline. The CDR3 is 15 residues long. V gave up 3 bases and J gave up 7 bases, with 13 bases separating them. The CDR3 reads CASSDGDMINSPLHF. CDR3 DNA sequence: TGTGCCAGCAGTGATGGGGACATGATAAATTCACCCCTCCACTTT.

The chain uses TRBV14 and TRBJ2-1, with 9 bases fitting TRBD2. The length of the CDR3 is 16 residues. The V segment lost 2 bases and the J segment 3 bases; nucleotides outside the gene matches: 5. The germline gives CDR1 SGHDN, CDR2 FVKESK. The CDR3 DNA reads TGTGCCAGCAGCCAATTGTCTAGCGGGGTCTACAATGAGCAGTTCTTC. This gives the protein CASSQLSSGVYNEQFF. Full variable domain (outside the CDR3, taken from reference TRBV14 and TRBJ2-1): EAGVTQFPSHSVIEKGQTVTLRCDPISGHDNLYWYRRVMGKEIKFLLHFVKESKQDESGMPNNRFLAERTGGTYSTLKVQPAELEDSGVYFCASSQLSSGVYNEQFFGPGTRLTVL.

The V and J genes are TRBV30 and TRBJ2-7; unclear D gene. This CDR3 comprises 13 residues. The V end lost 4 bases, the J end lost 3 bases, and 13 bases lay between the germline ends. Per the germline V gene, CDR1 is GTSNPN and CDR2 is SVGIG (reference sequence). The CDR3 protein is CAWNQMNSYEQYF. In DNA, the CDR3 is TGTGCCTGGAATCAAATGAACAGCTACGAGCAGTACTTC.

The chain links TRBV20-1 to TRBJ2-3, with D perhaps matching TRBD1 (8 bases). The V end lost 3 bases, the J end lost 6 bases, and 19 bases lay between the germline ends. The CDR3 is 15 amino acids. Germline V CDR1 and CDR2: DFQATT, SNEGSKA (reference sequence). The DNA for the CDR3 is TGCAGTGCTAGTCCGACCAGGGGGCGGGGGGATACGCAGTATTTT. This codes for CSASPTRGRGDTQYF.